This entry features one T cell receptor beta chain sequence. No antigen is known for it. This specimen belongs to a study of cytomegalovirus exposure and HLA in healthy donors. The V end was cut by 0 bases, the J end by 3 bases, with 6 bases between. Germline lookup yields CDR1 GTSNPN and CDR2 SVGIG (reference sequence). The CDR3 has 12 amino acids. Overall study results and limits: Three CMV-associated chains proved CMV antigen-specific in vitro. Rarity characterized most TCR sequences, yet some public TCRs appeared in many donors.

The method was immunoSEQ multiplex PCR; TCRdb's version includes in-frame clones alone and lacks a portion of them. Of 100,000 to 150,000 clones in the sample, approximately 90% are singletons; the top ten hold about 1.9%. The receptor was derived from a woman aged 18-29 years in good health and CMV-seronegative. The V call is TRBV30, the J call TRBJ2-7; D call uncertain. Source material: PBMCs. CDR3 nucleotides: TGTGCCTGGAGTGTCGGTCTCTACGAGCAGTACTTC. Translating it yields CAWSVGLYEQYF.